The 3 T cell receptor beta chains presented below share a single source sample, sequenced in a study of prognosis after radiotherapy for stage I lung cancer. The genomic DNA TCR beta CDR3 region underwent two rounds of multiplex PCR. Primers specific to each TRBV and TRBJ gene were used in first-round PCR. Via MiXCR, TCRdb re-called the multiplex PCR reads, giving one row per CDR3 protein. The sample includes some 38,000 distinct CDR3 sequences, approximately 24% seen only once; the top ten take less than 30%. The material sequenced was PBMCs, taken before or after stereotactic body radiation therapy (not recorded which). The origin of the receptors is a donor over 45 with non-small cell lung cancer.

This clonotype was detected many times. The V and J genes are TRBV2 and TRBJ2-3, with 9 bases aligning to TRBD2. Looked up from germline, CDR1 is SNHLY and CDR2 is FYNNEI. The CDR3 spans 15 residues. V lost 7 bases and J lost 5; bases outside the gene matches: 10. The CDR3 sequence: CASTSGGHGKDTQYF. The CDR3 DNA is TGTGCCAGCACCAGCGGGGGGCATGGGAAAGATACGCAGTATTTT.

The CDR3 DNA sequence: TGTGCCAGCAGCCCATGGGGAGCAACTAATGAAAAACTGTTTTTT. It codes for CASSPWGATNEKLFF. This chain joins TRBV6-2 or TRBV6-3 and TRBJ1-4; D not certain. From germline, CDR1 is MNHEY and CDR2 SVGEGT. CDR3 length: 15 residues. V lost 6 bases, J lost 0 bases, and 11 bases lay in between.

This clonotype was seen at least ten times. This sequence joins TRBV6-5 and TRBJ2-7; maybe TRBD2 (6 bases). Germline lookup yields CDR1 MNHEY and CDR2 SVGAGI. The ends were cut back, 4 bases at V and 5 bases at J, with 21 bases in the middle. The CDR3 has 16 residues. The CDR3 region is CASSLSSSVRYDEQYF. The CDR3 DNA reads as TGTGCCAGCAGTTTGTCATCTAGCGTTCGGTATGACGAGCAGTACTTC.